This T cell receptor (beta chain) was observed in a study of blood T cell repertoires in COVID-19. Across the whole study: COVID-19 samples from acute and convalescent phases originated in the United States, Italy and Spain.

This clone was detected a few times. Germline CDR1 reads MDHEN; CDR2 reads SYDVKM. With 7 bases clipped from V and 7 bases from J, the junction kept 11 bases outside the gene matches. This CDR3 comprises 14 residues. In Cohort 3, a recovered donor had either two negative PCRs, clearance, or symptom resolution. Under the authors' procedure: By means of reference gene primer amplification, nucleated cell counts were estimated. Profiled with immunoSEQ multiplex PCR; TCRdb holds only in-frame clones, not every one. V, J and clone size are taken as reported in that table, and D and trimming were inferred from the DNA itself. The table records approximately 320,000 clones, more than 90% of them present only once.

Sequencing input: PBMCs or T cells enriched from blood (not recorded which). This sequence was found in a man in his sixties who had recovered from COVID-19. V gene TRBV28 combines with J gene TRBJ1-2; 8 bases map to TRBD1. CDR3 in amino acids: CASNLLTGQGGYTF. CDR3 bases: TGTGCCAGCAACCTTCTCACCGGACAGGGTGGCTACACCTTC.